The clone carrying this TCR beta chain was seen many times. The antigen is undetermined. The sample's time point: sample taken at primary tumor resection. Each CDR3 protein is one row after TCRdb ran MiXCR on the 5' RACE reads. The sample carries some 100,000 distinct CDR3 sequences, roughly 4.5% recorded once. The data derive from a study of spatial heterogeneity in lung cancer. For the study at large: An average of more than ten raw reads was observed per unique TCR and UMI combination. Regarding the study as a whole: Within tumors, counts of expanded alpha and beta TCRs tracked tumor mutation counts.

Here the sequenced sample was lung tumor tissue, taken at surgery. This clonotype was obtained from a male donor with early-stage non-small cell lung cancer.

The CDR3 region has the DNA TGTGCCAGCAGCCCGGCTAGCGGGATCGGAGACAATGAGCAGTTCTTC. It yields the protein CASSPASGIGDNEQFF. This chain connects TRBV14 to TRBJ2-1; the match to TRBD2 covers 9 bases. The CDR3 totals 16 residues. V gave up 4 bases and J gave up 5 bases; unmatched junction bases: 9. From germline, CDR1 is SGHDN and CDR2 FVKESK.